These T cell receptor beta chains were read from a single sample in a study of T cell responses to AZD1222 COVID-19 vaccine. The method was immunoSEQ multiplex PCR; TCRdb's version includes in-frame clones alone and lacks a portion of them. The data hold fewer than 200,000 clones, with 70% to 90% observed a single time. Sequenced material: peripheral blood, taken 28 days after the second AZD1222 dose. The origin of the receptors is an adult who received the AZD1222 COVID-19 vaccine. CDR3s include the opening cysteine and the closing phenylalanine or tryptophan. The D gene is left open where the match is weak. For some rows the clone size is stated as once, few or many, or as a class when expanded; others skip it.

clone_size j_call v_call d_call cdr3_nt cdr3_aa
. TRBJ1-5 TRBV18 TRBD1 TGTGCCAGCTCACGGACAGGGCTCGGTCAGCCCCAGCATTTT CASSRTGLGQPQHF
. TRBJ2-3 TRBV6-5 . TGTGCCAGCAGTTACCAGGAGACAAGCACAGATACGCAGTATTTT CASSYQETSTDTQYF
. TRBJ2-5 TRBV30 . TGTGCCAGCCGGGTTAGGCGGGCGAAAATCCAAGAGACCCAGTACTTC CASRVRRAKIQETQYF
. TRBJ2-7 TRBV20-1 TRBD2 TGCAGTGCTAGTTTTCCTAGCGGGGGGAACTACGAGCAGTACTTC CSASFPSGGNYEQYF
. TRBJ2-1 TRBV6-5 . TGTGCCAGCAGGGATCCTGACTACAATGAGCAGTTCTTC CASRDPDYNEQFF
. TRBJ1-1 TRBV7-3 . TGTGCCAGCAGCCCCCTACGGGACACTGAAGCTTTCTTT CASSPLRDTEAFF
. TRBJ1-2 TRBV5-1 . TGCGCCAGCAGCCCGGGACAACGCTATGGCTACACCTTC CASSPGQRYGYTF
. TRBJ2-2 TRBV3-1/TRBV3-2 . TGTGCCAGCAGCCAACAGGGATTGAACACCGGGGAGCTGTTTTTT CASSQQGLNTGELFF
. TRBJ1-2 TRBV30 . TGTGCCTGGACCCCGGCCAGGGAGGCTGGCTACACCTTC CAWTPAREAGYTF
. TRBJ1-3 TRBV7-2 . TGTGCCAGCAGCTTAGAGGGGGGCTACGGAAACACCATATATTTT CASSLEGGYGNTIYF
. TRBJ1-2 TRBV6-5 TRBD1 TGTGCCACCCGGGACAGGGTGACCTATGGCTACACCTTC CATRDRVTYGYTF
. TRBJ2-3 TRBV9 TRBD1 TGTGCCAGCAGCACAAGGACAGGGACCGGCACAGATACGCAGTATTTT CASSTRTGTGTDTQYF
. TRBJ1-1 TRBV5-4 . TGTGCCAGCAGGAGGAACACTGAAGCTTTCTTT CASRRNTEAFF
few TRBJ1-1 TRBV28 . TGTGCCAGCAGTTTATGGGACGGAGGCGCAGCTTTCTTT CASSLWDGGAAFF
. TRBJ2-6 TRBV20-1 TRBD1 TGCAGTGCTAGTCGGACAGGCGAGTCTGGGGCCAACGTCCTGACTTTC CSASRTGESGANVLTF
. TRBJ2-3 TRBV9 . TGTGCCAGCAGCGTAGCCCGAACAGATACGCAGTATTTT CASSVARTDTQYF